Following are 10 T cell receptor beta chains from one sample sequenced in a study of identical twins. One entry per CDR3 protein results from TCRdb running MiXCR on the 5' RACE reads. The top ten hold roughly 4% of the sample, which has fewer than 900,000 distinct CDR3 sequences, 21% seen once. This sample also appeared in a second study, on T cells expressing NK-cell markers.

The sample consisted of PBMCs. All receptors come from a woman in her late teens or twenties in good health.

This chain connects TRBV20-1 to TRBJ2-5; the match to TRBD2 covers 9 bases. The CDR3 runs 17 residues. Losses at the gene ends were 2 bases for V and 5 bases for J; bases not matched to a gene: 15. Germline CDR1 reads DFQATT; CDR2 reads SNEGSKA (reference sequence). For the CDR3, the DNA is TGCAGTGCTAGATTGTGGGCGGGGGGGCAGCGGTGGGAGACCCAGTACTTC. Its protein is CSARLWAGGQRWETQYF.

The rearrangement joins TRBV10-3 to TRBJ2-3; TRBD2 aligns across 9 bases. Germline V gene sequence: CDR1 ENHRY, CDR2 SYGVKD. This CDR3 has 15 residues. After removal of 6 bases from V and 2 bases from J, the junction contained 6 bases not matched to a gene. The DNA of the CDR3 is TGTGCCATCAGCGGGGCTAGCGGGGCCACAGATACGCAGTATTTT. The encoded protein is CAISGASGATDTQYF.

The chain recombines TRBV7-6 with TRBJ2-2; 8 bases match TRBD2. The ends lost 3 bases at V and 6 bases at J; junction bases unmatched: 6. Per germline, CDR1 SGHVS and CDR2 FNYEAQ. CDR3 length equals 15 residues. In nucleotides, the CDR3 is TGTGCCAGCAGCTTTGGCGGGAGGCCTCCCGGGGAGCTGTTTTTT. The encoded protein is CASSFGGRPPGELFF.

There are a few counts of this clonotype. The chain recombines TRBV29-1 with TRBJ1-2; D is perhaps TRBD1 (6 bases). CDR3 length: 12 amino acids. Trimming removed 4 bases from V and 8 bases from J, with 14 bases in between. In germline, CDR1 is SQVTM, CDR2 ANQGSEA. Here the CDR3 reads CSVVAQGRGYTF. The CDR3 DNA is TGCAGCGTTGTAGCTCAGGGGCGCGGCTACACCTTC.

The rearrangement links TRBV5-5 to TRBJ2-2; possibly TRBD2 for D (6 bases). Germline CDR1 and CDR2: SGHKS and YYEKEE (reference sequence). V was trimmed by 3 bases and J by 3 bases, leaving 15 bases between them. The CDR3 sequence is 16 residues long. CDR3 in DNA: TGTGCCAGCAGCTACTCCGGGACTTTTTACACCGGGGAGCTGTTTTTT. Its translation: CASSYSGTFYTGELFF.

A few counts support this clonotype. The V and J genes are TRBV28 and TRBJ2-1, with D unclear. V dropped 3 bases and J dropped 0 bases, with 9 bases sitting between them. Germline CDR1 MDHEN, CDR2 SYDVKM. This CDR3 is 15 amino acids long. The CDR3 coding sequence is TGTGCCAGCAGTTTCGTGGCGAGCTCCTACAATGAGCAGTTCTTC. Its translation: CASSFVASSYNEQFF.

The DNA of the CDR3 is TGTGCCATCACGGGACAAAGCACAGATACGCAGTATTTT. Encoded protein: CAITGQSTDTQYF. The rearrangement uses TRBV10-3 and TRBJ2-3, with D possibly TRBD1 on 6 matching bases. With 7 bases removed from V and 0 bases from J, the gap between germline ends came to 8 bases. The V gene's germline CDR1 is ENHRY and CDR2 SYGVKD. This CDR3 contains 13 residues.

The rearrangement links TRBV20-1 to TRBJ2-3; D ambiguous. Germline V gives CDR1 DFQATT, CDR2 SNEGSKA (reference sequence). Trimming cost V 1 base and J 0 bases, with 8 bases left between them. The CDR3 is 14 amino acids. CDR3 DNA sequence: TGCAGTGCTAGAGTAATAGATAGCACAGATACGCAGTATTTT. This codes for CSARVIDSTDTQYF.

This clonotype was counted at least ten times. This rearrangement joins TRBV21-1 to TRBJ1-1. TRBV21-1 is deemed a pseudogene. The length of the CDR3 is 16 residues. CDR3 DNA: TGTGCCAGCAGCAATGTAATAGGGAAACTGGGCACTGAAGCTTTCTTT. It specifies CASSNVIGKLGTEAFF.

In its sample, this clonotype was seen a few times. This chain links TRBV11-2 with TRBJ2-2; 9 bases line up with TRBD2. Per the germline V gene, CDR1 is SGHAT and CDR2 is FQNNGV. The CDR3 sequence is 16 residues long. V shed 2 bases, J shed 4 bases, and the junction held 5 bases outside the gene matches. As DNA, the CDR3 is TGTGCCAGCAGCTTAATAGGCGGGAGGGGCACCGGGGAGCTGTTTTTT. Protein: CASSLIGGRGTGELFF.